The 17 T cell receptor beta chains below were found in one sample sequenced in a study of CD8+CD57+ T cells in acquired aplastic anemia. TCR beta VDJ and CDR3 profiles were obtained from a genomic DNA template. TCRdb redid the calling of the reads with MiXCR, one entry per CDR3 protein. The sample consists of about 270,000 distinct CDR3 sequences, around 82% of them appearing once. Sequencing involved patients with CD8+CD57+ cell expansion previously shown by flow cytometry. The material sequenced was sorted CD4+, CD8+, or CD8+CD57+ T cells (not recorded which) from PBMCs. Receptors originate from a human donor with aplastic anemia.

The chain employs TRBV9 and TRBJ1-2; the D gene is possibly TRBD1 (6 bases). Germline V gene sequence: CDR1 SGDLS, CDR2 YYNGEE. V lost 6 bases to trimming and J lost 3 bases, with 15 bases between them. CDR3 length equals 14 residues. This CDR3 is CASTSTGFDYGYTF. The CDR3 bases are TGTGCCAGCACCTCCACAGGGTTTGACTATGGCTACACCTTC.

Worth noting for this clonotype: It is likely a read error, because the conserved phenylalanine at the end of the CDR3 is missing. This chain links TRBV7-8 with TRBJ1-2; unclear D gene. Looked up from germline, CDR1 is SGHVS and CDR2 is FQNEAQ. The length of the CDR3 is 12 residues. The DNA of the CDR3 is TGTGCCAGCAGCGTAGCGGGAGGTCCCTACACCCAG. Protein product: CASSVAGGPYTQ.

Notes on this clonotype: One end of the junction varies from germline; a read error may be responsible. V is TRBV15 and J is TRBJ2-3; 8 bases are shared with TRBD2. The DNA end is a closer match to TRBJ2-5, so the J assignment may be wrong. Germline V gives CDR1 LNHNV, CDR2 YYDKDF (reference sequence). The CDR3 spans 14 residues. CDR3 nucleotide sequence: TGTTCCACCAGCGGGGGCGGCGACCAAGATACCCAGTACTTC. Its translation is CSTSGGGDQDTQYF.

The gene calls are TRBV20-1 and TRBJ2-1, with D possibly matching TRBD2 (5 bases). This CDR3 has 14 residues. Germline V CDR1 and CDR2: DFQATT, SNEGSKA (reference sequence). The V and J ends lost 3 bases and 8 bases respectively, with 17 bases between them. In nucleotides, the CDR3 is TGCAGTGCTAGTACGAGACTACGGGAAGATGAGCAGTTCTTC. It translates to CSASTRLREDEQFF.

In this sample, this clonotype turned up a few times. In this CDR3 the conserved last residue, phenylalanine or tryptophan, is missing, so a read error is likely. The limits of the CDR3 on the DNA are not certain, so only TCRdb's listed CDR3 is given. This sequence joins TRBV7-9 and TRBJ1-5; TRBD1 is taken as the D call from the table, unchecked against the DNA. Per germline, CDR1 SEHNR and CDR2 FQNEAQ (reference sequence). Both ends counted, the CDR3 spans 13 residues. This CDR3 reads CASSSTGTWGETQ.

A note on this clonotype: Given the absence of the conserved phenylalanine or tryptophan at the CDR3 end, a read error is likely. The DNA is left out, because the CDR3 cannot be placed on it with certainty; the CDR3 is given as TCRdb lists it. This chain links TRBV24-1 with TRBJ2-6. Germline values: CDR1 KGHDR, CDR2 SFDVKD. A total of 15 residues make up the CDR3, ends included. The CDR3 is CATSAKKTGASVLTL.

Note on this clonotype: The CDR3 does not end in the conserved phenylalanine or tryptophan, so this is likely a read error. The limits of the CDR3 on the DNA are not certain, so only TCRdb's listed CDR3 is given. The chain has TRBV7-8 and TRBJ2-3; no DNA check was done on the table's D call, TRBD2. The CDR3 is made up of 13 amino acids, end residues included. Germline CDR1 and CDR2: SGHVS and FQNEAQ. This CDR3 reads CASSVGGGDDTQY.

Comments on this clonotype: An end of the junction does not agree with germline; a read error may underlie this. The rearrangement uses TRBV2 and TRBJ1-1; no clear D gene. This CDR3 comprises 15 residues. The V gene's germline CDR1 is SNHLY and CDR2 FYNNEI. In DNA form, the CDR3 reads TGTGCCAGCAGCGTAGCTGGGAGACATAACAATGAAGCTTTCTTT. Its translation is CASSVAGRHNNEAFF.

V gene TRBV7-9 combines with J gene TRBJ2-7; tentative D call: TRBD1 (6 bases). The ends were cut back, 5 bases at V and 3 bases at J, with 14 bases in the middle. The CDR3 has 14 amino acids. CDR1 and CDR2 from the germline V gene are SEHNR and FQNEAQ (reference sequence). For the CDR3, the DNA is TGTGCCAGCAGCCAACATACAGGGTACTACGAGCAGTACTTC. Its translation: CASSQHTGYYEQYF.

CDR3 protein: CASSLSAGTGQPPFF. CDR3 DNA: TGTGCCAGCAGTTTATCGGCAGGGACGGGGCAGCCCCCGTTCTTT. This sequence joins TRBV7-2 and TRBJ1-1; maybe TRBD1 (5 bases). V dropped 6 bases and J dropped 14 bases, with 28 bases sitting between them. This CDR3 is 15 amino acids long. Looked up from germline, CDR1 is SGHTA and CDR2 is FQGNSA.

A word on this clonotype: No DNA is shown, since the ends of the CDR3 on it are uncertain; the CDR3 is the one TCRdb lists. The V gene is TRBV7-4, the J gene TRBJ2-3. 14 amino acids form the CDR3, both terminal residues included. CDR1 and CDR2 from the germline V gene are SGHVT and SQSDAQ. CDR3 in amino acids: CASSVAVTSSTSDF.

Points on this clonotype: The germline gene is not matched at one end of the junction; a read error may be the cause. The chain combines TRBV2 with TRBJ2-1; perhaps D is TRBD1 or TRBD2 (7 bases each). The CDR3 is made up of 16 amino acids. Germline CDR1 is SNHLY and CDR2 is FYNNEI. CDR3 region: CASSQGGGHDQVYQLF. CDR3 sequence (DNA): TGTGCCAGCAGTCAGGGGGGGGGACATGATCAGGTTTACCAGCTCTTC.

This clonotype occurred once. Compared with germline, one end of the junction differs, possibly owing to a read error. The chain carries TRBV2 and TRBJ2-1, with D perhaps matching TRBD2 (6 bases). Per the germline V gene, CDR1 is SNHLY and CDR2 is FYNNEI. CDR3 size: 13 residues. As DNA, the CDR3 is TGTGCCAGCGGGGATGGGGGGACCCATGTGCAGTTTTTT. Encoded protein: CASGDGGTHVQFF.

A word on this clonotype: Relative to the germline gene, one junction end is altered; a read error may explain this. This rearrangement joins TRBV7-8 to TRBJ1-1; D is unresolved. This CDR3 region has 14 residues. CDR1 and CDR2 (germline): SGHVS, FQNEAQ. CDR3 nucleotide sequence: TGTGCCAGCAGGTACGACACCTCGAACACTGAGGCTTTCTTT. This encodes CASRYDTSNTEAFF.

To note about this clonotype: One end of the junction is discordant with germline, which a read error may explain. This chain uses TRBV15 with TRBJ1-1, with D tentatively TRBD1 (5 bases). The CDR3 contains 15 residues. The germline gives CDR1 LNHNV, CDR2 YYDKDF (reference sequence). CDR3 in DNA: TGTGCCACCAGCTTAGATAGGGGAGTGAACACTGAAGCTGTCTTT. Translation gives CATSLDRGVNTEAVF.

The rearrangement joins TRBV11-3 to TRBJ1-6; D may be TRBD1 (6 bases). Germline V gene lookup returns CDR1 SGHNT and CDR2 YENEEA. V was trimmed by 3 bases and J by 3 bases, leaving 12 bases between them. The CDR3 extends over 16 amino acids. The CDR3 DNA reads TGTGCCAGCAGCTTGGGTCAGACAGGCTATAATTCACCCCTCCACTTT. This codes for CASSLGQTGYNSPLHF.

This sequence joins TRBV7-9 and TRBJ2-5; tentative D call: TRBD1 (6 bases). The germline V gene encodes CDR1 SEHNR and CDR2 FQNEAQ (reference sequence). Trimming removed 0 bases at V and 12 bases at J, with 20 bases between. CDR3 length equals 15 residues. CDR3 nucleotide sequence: TGTGCCAGCAGCTTAGCAAACGGGACAAAAGGGGCTGAGTACTTC. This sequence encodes CASSLANGTKGAEYF.